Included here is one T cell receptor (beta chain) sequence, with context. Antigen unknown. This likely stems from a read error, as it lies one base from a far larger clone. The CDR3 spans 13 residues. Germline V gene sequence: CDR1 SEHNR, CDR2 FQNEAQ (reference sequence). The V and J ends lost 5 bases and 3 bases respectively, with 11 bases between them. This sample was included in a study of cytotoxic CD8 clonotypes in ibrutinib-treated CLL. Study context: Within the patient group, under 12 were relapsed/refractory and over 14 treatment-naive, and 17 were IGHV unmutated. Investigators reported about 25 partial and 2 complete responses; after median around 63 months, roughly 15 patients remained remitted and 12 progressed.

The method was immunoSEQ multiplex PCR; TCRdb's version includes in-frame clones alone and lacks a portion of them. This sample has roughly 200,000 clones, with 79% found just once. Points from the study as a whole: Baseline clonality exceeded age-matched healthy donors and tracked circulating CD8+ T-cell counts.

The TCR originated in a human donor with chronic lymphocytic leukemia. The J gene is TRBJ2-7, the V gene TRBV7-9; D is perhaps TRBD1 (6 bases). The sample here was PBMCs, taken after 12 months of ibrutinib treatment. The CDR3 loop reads CASSQQGHYEQYF. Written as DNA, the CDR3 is TGTGCCAGCAGCCAGCAGGGACACTACGAGCAGTACTTC.